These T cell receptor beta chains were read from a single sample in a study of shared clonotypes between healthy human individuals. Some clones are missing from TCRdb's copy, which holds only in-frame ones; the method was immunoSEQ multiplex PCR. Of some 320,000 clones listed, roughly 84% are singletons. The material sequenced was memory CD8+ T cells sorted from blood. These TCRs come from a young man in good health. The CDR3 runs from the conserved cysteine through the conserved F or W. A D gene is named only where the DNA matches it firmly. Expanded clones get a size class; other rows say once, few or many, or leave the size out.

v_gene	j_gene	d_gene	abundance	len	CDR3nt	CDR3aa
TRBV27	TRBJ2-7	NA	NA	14	TGTGCCAGCAGTTTGCGCCAGCCGTCCTACGAGCAGTACTTC	CASSLRQPSYEQYF
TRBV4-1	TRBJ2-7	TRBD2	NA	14	TGCGCCAGCAGCCCACTAGCGGGAACTTACGAGCAGTACTTC	CASSPLAGTYEQYF
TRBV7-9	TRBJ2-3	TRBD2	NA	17	TGTGCCAGCAGCTTATCGACCGAGCGGGAGGGCACAGATACGCAGTATTTT	CASSLSTEREGTDTQYF
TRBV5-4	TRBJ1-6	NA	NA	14	TGTGCCAGCAGCCCTTCCTGGGGTAATTCACCCCTCCACTTT	CASSPSWGNSPLHF
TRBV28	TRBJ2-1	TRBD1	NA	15	TGTGCCAGCATCCCCGGACAGGGGGCCATCAATGAGCAGTTCTTC	CASIPGQGAINEQFF
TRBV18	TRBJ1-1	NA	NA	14	TGTGCCAGCTCACCAGTCAGGGCCCAGGGTGAAGCTTTCTTT	CASSPVRAQGEAFF
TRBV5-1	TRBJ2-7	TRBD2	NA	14	TGCGCCAGCAGCTCGCTTAGCGGGGCCGGGGAGCAGTACTTC	CASSSLSGAGEQYF
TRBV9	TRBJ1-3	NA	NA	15	TGTGCCAGCAGCGTAGAGATAGGGGCTGGAAACACCATATATTTT	CASSVEIGAGNTIYF
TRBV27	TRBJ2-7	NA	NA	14	TGTGCCAGCAGTTTCGCCGGCCTTACCTACGAGCAGTACTTC	CASSFAGLTYEQYF
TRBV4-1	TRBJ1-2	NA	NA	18	TGCGCCAGCAGCCAATTTATGGGACACCGAGTTCTCTACTATGGCTACACCTTC	CASSQFMGHRVLYYGYTF
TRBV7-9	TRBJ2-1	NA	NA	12	TGTGCCAGCAGCTTGGGTCTTGGGGAGCAGTTCTTC	CASSLGLGEQFF
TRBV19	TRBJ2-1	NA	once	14	TGTGCCAGTAGTGTCCCGGGGACTTACAATGAGCAGTTCTTC	CASSVPGTYNEQFF
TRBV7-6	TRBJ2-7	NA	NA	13	TGTGCCAGCAGCTTACAACAGGGCTACGAGCAGTACTTC	CASSLQQGYEQYF
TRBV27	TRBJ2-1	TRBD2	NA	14	TGTGCCAGCAGTTTTGATAGCGGGGGTAATGAGCAGTTCTTC	CASSFDSGGNEQFF
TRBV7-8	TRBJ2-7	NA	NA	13	TGTGCCAGCAGCTTAACGGGAACCTACGAGCAGTACTTC	CASSLTGTYEQYF
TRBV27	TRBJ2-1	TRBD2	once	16	TGTGCCAGTAGCTCGGGAACTAGCGGAATAAACAATGAGCAGTTCTTC	CASSSGTSGINNEQFF
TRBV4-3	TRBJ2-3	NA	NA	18	TGCGCCAGCAGCCACAAACTCTCGGTTACCTCTGGCACAGATACGCAGTATTTT	CASSHKLSVTSGTDTQYF
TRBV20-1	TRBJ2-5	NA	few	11	TGCAGTGCTAGAAAAGTCGAGACCCAGTACTTC	CSARKVETQYF
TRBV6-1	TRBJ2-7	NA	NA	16	TGTGCCAGCAGTGAACCCAGAGGGCGTTTAGGGTACGAGCAGTACTTC	CASSEPRGRLGYEQYF
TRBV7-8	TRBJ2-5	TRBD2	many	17	TGTGCCAGCAGCCCTATCCCGGGAGCGGGAGTTCGGGAGACCCAGTACTTC	CASSPIPGAGVRETQYF
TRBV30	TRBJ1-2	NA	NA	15	TGTGCCTGGAGTCCCATGCCAGGGACTAACTATGGCTACACCTTC	CAWSPMPGTNYGYTF
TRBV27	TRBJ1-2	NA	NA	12	TGTGCCAGCAGGGATGGACTGTTCGACTACACCTTC	CASRDGLFDYTF
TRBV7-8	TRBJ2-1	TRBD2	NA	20	TGTGCCAGCAGCTTAGAAGGGCTAGCGGGAGTTCCCGTGTCTTACAATGAGCAGTTCTTC	CASSLEGLAGVPVSYNEQFF
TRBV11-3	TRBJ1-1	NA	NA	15	TGTGCCAGCAGCGCCGAGGGGCAGGGTCGCACTGAAGCTTTCTTT	CASSAEGQGRTEAFF
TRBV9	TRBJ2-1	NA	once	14	TGTGCCAGCAGCGTAGGCAGTAGTACGTACGAGCAGTTCTTC	CASSVGSSTYEQFF
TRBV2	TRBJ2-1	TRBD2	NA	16	TGTGCCAGCAGTGATTCTAGCGGGAGTCTATACAATGAGCAGTTCTTC	CASSDSSGSLYNEQFF
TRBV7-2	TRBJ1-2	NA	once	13	TGTGCCAGCAGCCTCTGGACAGACTATGGCTACACCTTC	CASSLWTDYGYTF
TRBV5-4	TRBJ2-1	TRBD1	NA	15	TGTGCCAGCAGCTTGGGCGGGACAGGGGGCGGTGAGCAGTTCTTC	CASSLGGTGGGEQFF
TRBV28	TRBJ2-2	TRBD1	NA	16	TGTGCCAGCAGTTTCTCACAGGGGATAGATCACGGGGAGCTGTTTTTT	CASSFSQGIDHGELFF
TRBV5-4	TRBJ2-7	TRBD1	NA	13	TGTGCCAGCAGGTCCGACAGGGTGGCCGAGCAGTACTTC	CASRSDRVAEQYF
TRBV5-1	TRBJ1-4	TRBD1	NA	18	TGCGCCAGCAGCGACAGCCGGCCAAACAGGGGGAATATTGAAAAACTGTTTTTT	CASSDSRPNRGNIEKLFF
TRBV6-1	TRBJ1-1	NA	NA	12	TGTGCCAGCAGCTTGGGGGCAAGGGTGGCTTTCTTT	CASSLGARVAFF
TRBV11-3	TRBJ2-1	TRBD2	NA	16	TGTGCCAGCAGCTTAATTCGGACTAGCGATTACAATGAGCAGTTCTTC	CASSLIRTSDYNEQFF
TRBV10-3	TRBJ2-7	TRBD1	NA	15	TGTGCCATCGGAGGACAGGGGGAGGGCTCCTACGAGCAGTACTTC	CAIGGQGEGSYEQYF
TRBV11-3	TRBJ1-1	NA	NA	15	TGTGCCAGCAGCCAAGGGCTAGGGAGGAACACTGAAGCTTTCTTT	CASSQGLGRNTEAFF
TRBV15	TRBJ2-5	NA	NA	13	TGTGCCACCGTGGGACTTTTTGAAGAGACCCAGTACTTC	CATVGLFEETQYF
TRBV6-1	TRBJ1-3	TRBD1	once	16	TGTGCCAGCAGTGAAGTGCGGGACAGCTCTGGAAACACCATATATTTT	CASSEVRDSSGNTIYF
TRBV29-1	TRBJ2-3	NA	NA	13	TGCAGCGTTGAAGAACAGGAAACAGATACGCAGTATTTT	CSVEEQETDTQYF
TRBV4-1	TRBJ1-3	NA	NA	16	TGCGCCAGCAGCCAAGAGGCCTCGGGAGGGGGAAACACCATATATTTT	CASSQEASGGGNTIYF
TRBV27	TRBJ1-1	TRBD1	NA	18	TGTGCCAGCAGTACCGGGACAGGGGGCTGGGAAGGGAACACTGAAGCTTTCTTT	CASSTGTGGWEGNTEAFF
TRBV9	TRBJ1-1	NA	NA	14	TGTGCCAGCAGCCCCCGGGTAGTGAACACTGAAGCTTTCTTT	CASSPRVVNTEAFF
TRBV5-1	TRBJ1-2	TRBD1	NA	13	TGCGCCAGCAGCTTACAGGGGTCCTATGGCTACACCTTC	CASSLQGSYGYTF
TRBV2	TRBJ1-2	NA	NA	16	TGTGCCAGCAGTGAACAGTGGCAGGGGCTCAACTATGGCTACACCTTC	CASSEQWQGLNYGYTF
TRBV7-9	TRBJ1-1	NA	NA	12	TGTGCCACAACAGAGGATTCGGCTGAAGCTTTCTTT	CATTEDSAEAFF
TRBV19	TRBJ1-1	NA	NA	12	TGTGCCAGTAGTCTGGGTAGTACTGAAGCTTTCTTT	CASSLGSTEAFF
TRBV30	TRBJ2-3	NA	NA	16	TGTGCCTGGACCTTAACGGGGCTTTGGGACACAGATACGCAGTATTTT	CAWTLTGLWDTDTQYF
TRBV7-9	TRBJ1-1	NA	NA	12	TGTGCCAGCAGCCCCCCCGGGTCTGAAGCTTTCTTT	CASSPPGSEAFF